This TCR beta chain is from a study of T cells in localized non-small cell lung cancer. Data came from immunoSEQ multiplex PCR; TCRdb stores just in-frame clones and leaves some out. Among tens of thousands of clones listed, just under 85% were seen once. This CDR3 has 16 residues. Germline lookup yields CDR1 SGHAT and CDR2 FQNNGV. Trimming left V 1 base short and J 0 bases short, with 13 bases between. Note on this clone: What it recognizes is unknown.

General study findings and limits: There were a median 57 of the top 100 tumor clones appearing in adjacent lung.

The TCR comes from a female donor over 55 with stage I lung adenocarcinoma. The rearrangement uses TRBV11-2 and TRBJ2-7; D unresolved. The sample was peripheral blood, taken before any cancer treatment. The CDR3 nucleotides read TGTGCCAGCAGCTTAGGGGTCGGAGTTACCTCCTACGAGCAGTACTTC. Its translation is CASSLGVGVTSYEQYF.